This TCR beta chain was identified during a study of T cells in Graves' hyperthyroidism and ophthalmopathy. General study results and limits: Stable hyperthyroidism was separated from ophthalmopathy by a model based on 13 V-J features.

This clonotype has only a few counts. Its antigen remains unknown. Looked up from germline, CDR1 is DFQATT and CDR2 is SNEGSKA (reference sequence). Between the trimmed V and J ends, which lost 6 bases and 11 bases, there was a span of 8 bases. The CDR3 is made up of 9 amino acids. Researchers amplified the TCR beta CDR3 regions from RNA transcripts. Carried out on the TCR CDR3, a first-round RT-PCR used the HTBI primer set. From the multiplex PCR reads, TCRdb called clonotypes with MiXCR, one entry per CDR3 protein. There are tens of thousands of distinct CDR3 sequences in the sample; approximately 50% occur only once, and about 25% lies in the top ten. Pregnant or lactating patients were excluded, as were those with uncontrolled infection or other autoimmune disease. The authors took PBMCs from 10 ml fresh peripheral blood.

Sequencing used blood. The chain combines TRBV20-1 with TRBJ1-5; no clear D gene. The receptor comes from a woman aged 40 to 55 with Graves' ophthalmopathy. CDR3 residues: CSANPTQHF. DNA for the CDR3: TGCAGTGCGAATCCTACCCAGCATTTT.